This T cell receptor beta chain was found in a study of cytotoxic CD8 clonotypes in ibrutinib-treated CLL. This clone turned up a few times. Its antigen is unknown. The V gene lost 6 bases and the J gene lost 8 bases, with 13 bases spanning the gap. The CDR3 totals 12 residues. Germline-derived CDR1 and CDR2 are MNHEY and SMNVEV (reference sequence). General study findings and limits: Baseline clonality exceeded age-matched healthy donors and tracked circulating CD8+ T-cell counts.

Assay: immunoSEQ multiplex PCR; the TCRdb copy retains only in-frame clones and omits some. Of tens of thousands of clones detected, roughly 59% appear once; the ten largest clones hold around 15%. Sequences were derived from PBMCs, sampled after 12 months of ibrutinib treatment. The receptor was isolated from a human donor with chronic lymphocytic leukemia. The V and J genes are TRBV27 and TRBJ1-2, with D possibly matching TRBD1 (5 bases). CDR3 amino acids: CASRGRVGGYTF. The CDR3 nucleotides read TGTGCCAGCAGGGGGCGGGTAGGGGGCTACACCTTC.